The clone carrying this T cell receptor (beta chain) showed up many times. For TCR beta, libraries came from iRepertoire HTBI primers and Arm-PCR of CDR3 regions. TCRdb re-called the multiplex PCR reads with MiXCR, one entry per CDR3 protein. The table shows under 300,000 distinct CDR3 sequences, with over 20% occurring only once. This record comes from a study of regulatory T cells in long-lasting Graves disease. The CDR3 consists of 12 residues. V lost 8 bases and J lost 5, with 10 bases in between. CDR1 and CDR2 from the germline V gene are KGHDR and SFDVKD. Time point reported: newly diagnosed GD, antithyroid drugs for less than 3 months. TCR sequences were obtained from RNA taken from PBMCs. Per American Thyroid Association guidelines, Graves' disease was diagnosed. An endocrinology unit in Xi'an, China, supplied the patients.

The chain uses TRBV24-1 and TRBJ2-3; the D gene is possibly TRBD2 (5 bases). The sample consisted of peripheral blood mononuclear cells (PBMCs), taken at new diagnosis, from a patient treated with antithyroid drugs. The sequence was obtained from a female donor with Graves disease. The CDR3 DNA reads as TGTGCCACCACTGGGAGTGGAGATACGCAGTATTTT. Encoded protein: CATTGSGDTQYF.